One and the same sample provided the 5 T cell receptor beta chains below, sequenced in a study of CD8 T cells in ankylosing spondylitis (dated by TCRdb to 2017 to 2019). Library preparation used 5' RACE. The sequencing machine was an Illumina HiSeq 2500. The public reads were run again by TCRdb, first through fastp at Q25 and then through MiXCR, and only productive beta chains were kept. Each record represents a unique CDR3 protein, reported with the most common genes and DNA among its rows. The sample table shows some 300,000 distinct CDR3 sequences, and roughly 20% are seen once. The top ten clones comprise roughly 3.4% of the sample. Input material: blood, either unsorted or a sorted T cell fraction (not recorded which). These receptors were collected from a female donor with ankylosing spondylitis or in good health (not recorded which).

J is TRBJ2-7 and V is TRBV7-2; D tentatively fits TRBD1 or TRBD2 (5 bases each). Germline-derived CDR1 and CDR2 are SGHTA and FQGNSA. Trimming took off 2 bases at V and 5 bases at J, with 19 bases between the two ends. The length of the CDR3 is 16 residues. The DNA for the CDR3 is TGTGCCAGCAGCTTATCTCCCGGGACCGGACGCGACGAGCAGTACTTC. As protein: CASSLSPGTGRDEQYF.

This sequence joins TRBV29-1 and TRBJ1-2, with 9 nucleotides matching TRBD1. CDR3 size: 13 residues. Per the germline V gene, CDR1 is SQVTM and CDR2 is ANQGSEA. With 5 bases clipped from V and 4 bases from J, the junction kept 5 bases outside the gene matches. CDR3 sequence: CSVNKGQGYGYTF. CDR3 DNA: TGCAGCGTTAACAAGGGACAGGGCTATGGCTACACCTTC.

The chain has TRBV19 and TRBJ2-3, with TRBD2 identical over 12 bases. Looked up from germline, CDR1 is LNHDA and CDR2 is SQIVND (reference sequence). This CDR3 comprises 15 residues. V dropped 3 bases and J dropped 3; count of bases not matched to a gene: 1. The CDR3 spells CASSMLAGGTDTQYF. The DNA of the CDR3 is TGTGCCAGTAGTATGCTAGCGGGAGGGACAGATACGCAGTATTTT.

This chain uses TRBV12-3 or TRBV12-4 with TRBJ2-1, with D perhaps matching TRBD1 (6 bases). Trimming removed 8 bases from V and 8 bases from J, with 22 bases in between. This CDR3 region has 15 residues. CDR3: CASGQDSHTTYEQFF. CDR3 nucleotide sequence: TGTGCCAGCGGCCAGGACAGCCACACCACTTATGAGCAGTTCTTC.

The V and J genes are TRBV6-1 and TRBJ1-5; possibly TRBD1 for D (6 bases). Per germline, CDR1 MNHNS and CDR2 SASEGT. This CDR3 contains 16 residues. Trimming shortened V by 8 bases and J by 2 bases, and 19 bases separated the two germline ends. The DNA for the CDR3 is TGTGCCAGCTTGGTGAGCAGGGGCTGGGGCAATCAGCCCCAGCATTTT. Residues: CASLVSRGWGNQPQHF.